This T cell receptor (beta chain) was found in a study of ipilimumab plus nivolumab after autologous stem cell transplantation. At the level of the study: A median of roughly 8 nivolumab and 5 ipilimumab doses were given. DLBCL patients had primary refractory or relapsed disease.

For this clone: Its antigen is not identified.

This CDR3 has 14 amino acids. CDR1 MNHNS and CDR2 SASEGT come from the germline V gene. V was cut by 4 bases and J by 3 bases, with 10 bases left in between. Study-level points and caveats: The authors say TCR, Treg and microbiome findings warrant further study.

Assay: immunoSEQ multiplex PCR; the TCRdb copy retains only in-frame clones and omits some. The table lists over 80,000 clones, approximately 86% of them singletons. The clonotype comes from a male donor with diffuse large B-cell lymphoma. The chain combines TRBV6-1 with TRBJ1-5; no definite D call. The source was PBMCs, collected in a trial of ipilimumab plus nivolumab as post-transplant consolidation. The CDR3 protein is CASSVGQLNQPQHF. In DNA form, the CDR3 reads TGTGCCAGCAGTGTAGGGCAACTCAATCAGCCCCAGCATTTT.